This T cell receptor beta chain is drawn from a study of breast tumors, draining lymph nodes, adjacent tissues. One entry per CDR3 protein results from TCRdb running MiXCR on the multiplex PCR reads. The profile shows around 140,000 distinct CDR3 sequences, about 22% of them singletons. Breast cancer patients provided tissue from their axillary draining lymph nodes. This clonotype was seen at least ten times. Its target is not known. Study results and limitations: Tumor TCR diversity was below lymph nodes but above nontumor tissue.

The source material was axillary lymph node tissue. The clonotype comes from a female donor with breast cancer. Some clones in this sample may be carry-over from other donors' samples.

DNA for the CDR3: TGTGCCACCAGTGATTATCACGGGACAGGTTTTTCCACAGATACGCAGTATTTT. Protein product: CATSDYHGTGFSTDTQYF. The chain links TRBV24-1 to TRBJ2-3, with 8 positions matching TRBD1. Trimming at V came to 2 bases and at J to 2 bases, leaving 11 bases not matched to a gene. The CDR3 consists of 18 residues. Germline CDR1 and CDR2: KGHDR and SFDVKD.